These 24 T cell receptor beta chains share one sample of origin, sequenced in a study of blood T cell repertoires in COVID-19. Only in-frame clones appear in the TCRdb table, and some are missing; sequencing was by immunoSEQ multiplex PCR. Of tens of thousands of clones in the sample, roughly 89% were seen once. Sequencing used peripheral blood. The source is a man aged 45-65 years with active COVID-19.

The chain uses TRBV19 and TRBJ2-1, with D unresolved. Germline V lookup: CDR1 LNHDA, CDR2 SQIVND (reference sequence). The CDR3 loop spans 14 amino acids. Deletions cut 7 bases from V and 6 bases from J, with 16 bases between. CDR3 bases: TGTGCCAGTACAGTCCAAATAGGAGTCAATGAGCAGTTCTTC. This codes for CASTVQIGVNEQFF.

The chain recombines TRBV7-9 with TRBJ1-2, with D hard to call. The CDR3 spans 15 residues. With 3 bases removed from V and 4 bases from J, the gap between germline ends came to 15 bases. Germline CDR1 and CDR2: SEHNR and FQNEAQ (reference sequence). CDR3 protein: CASSFSSGLSYGYTF. The CDR3 DNA reads as TGTGCCAGCAGCTTTTCTAGCGGACTGAGCTATGGCTACACCTTC.

The chain employs TRBV6-2 or TRBV6-3 and TRBJ2-1, with 13 bases fitting TRBD2. Germline assignment: CDR1 MNHEY and CDR2 SVGEGT. V was clipped by 6 bases and J by 5 bases; unmatched bases: 10. CDR3 length: 17 amino acids. The CDR3 DNA is TGTGCCAGCAGATACGACATGGGGACTAGCGGGAACAATGAGCAGTTCTTC. The encoded protein is CASRYDMGTSGNNEQFF.

J is TRBJ2-5 and V is TRBV10-2, with 9 bases fitting TRBD2. There are 15 residues in the CDR3. Trimming cost V 2 bases and J 4 bases; bases outside gene matches: 5. Germline lookup yields CDR1 WSHSY and CDR2 SAAADI. The CDR3 DNA follows: TGCGCCAGCAGTGAGGCGGGGGGGCCGGGAGAGACCCAGTACTTC. Protein product: CASSEAGGPGETQYF.

The V and J genes are TRBV30 and TRBJ2-1; D call uncertain. The CDR3 totals 11 residues. V shed 3 bases and J shed 3 bases, with 3 bases lying between them. Germline V gene lookup returns CDR1 GTSNPN and CDR2 SVGIG (reference sequence). The CDR3, as DNA: TGTGCCTGGAGCTTCTACAATGAGCAGTTCTTC. Protein sequence: CAWSFYNEQFF.

The chain is built from TRBV7-3 and TRBJ2-2; D is possibly TRBD1 (6 bases). The CDR3 is 13 residues long. The V gene's germline CDR1 is SGHTA and CDR2 FQGTGA. V lost 5 bases, J lost 8 bases, and 12 bases lay in between. CDR3 coding DNA: TGTGCCAGCAGCGCCCGACAGGAAGGGGAGCTGTTTTTT. Translating it yields CASSARQEGELFF.

The rearrangement links TRBV30 to TRBJ2-3; D perhaps matches TRBD1 (7 bases). V was trimmed by 5 bases and J by 3 bases, leaving 18 bases between them. The CDR3 loop spans 15 amino acids. CDR1 and CDR2 from the germline V gene are GTSNPN and SVGIG (reference sequence). CDR3 sequence reads: CAWAGGTVGTDTQYF. CDR3 bases: TGTGCCTGGGCTGGGGGGACAGTGGGAACAGATACGCAGTATTTT.

The chain joins TRBV9 to TRBJ2-3; TRBD1 matches 11 bases. J was trimmed by 4 bases and V by 4 bases; bases with no gene match: 8. Per the germline V gene, CDR1 is SGDLS and CDR2 is YYNGEE. This CDR3 is built from 16 residues. The CDR3 DNA is TGTGCCAGCAGCAGAAGGACAGGGGGCAATGCAGATACGCAGTATTTT. Protein sequence: CASSRRTGGNADTQYF.

The chain recombines TRBV13 with TRBJ1-1; D is undetermined. The CDR3 sequence is 11 residues long. Trimming shortened V by 6 bases and J by 0 bases, and 2 bases separated the two germline ends. Germline V CDR1 and CDR2: PRHDT, FYEKMQ (reference sequence). CDR3 sequence reads: CASSMNTEAFF. The CDR3 DNA reads TGTGCCAGCAGTATGAACACTGAAGCTTTCTTT.

The chain joins TRBV3-1 (or the pseudogene TRBV3-2) to TRBJ1-2; D may be TRBD1 (5 bases). V was cut by 1 base and J by 5 bases, with 5 bases left in between. The CDR3 has 12 amino acids. The germline CDR1 and CDR2 sequences are LGHDT and YNNKEL (reference sequence). CDR3 nucleotide sequence: TGTGCCAGCAGCCAAGCAGGGTATGGCTACACCTTC. Amino acids: CASSQAGYGYTF.

The V call is TRBV4-3, the J call TRBJ2-1; TRBD1 aligns across 8 bases. The CDR3 totals 14 residues. Germline loops: CDR1 LGHNA, CDR2 YSLEER. V lost 0 bases and J lost 10; bases outside the gene matches: 5. For the CDR3, the DNA is TGCGCCAGCAGCCAAGACAGGGGGCGCATGGAGCAGTTCTTC. Translated, it gives CASSQDRGRMEQFF.

J is TRBJ1-5 and V is TRBV2; TRBD1 agrees at 8 bases. Germline assignment: CDR1 SNHLY and CDR2 FYNNEI. Trimming at V came to 4 bases and at J to 7 bases, leaving 3 bases not matched to a gene. This CDR3 is built from 13 residues. The CDR3 spells CASSGTGRQPQHF. CDR3 sequence (DNA): TGTGCCAGCAGTGGGACAGGGAGGCAGCCCCAGCATTTT.

The chain links TRBV19 to TRBJ1-5, with 9 bases identical to TRBD1. Germline CDR1 and CDR2: LNHDA and SQIVND (reference sequence). The CDR3 totals 14 residues. The ends lost 6 bases at V and 6 bases at J; junction bases unmatched: 6. CDR3 sequence reads: CASRGTGGFQPQHF. For the CDR3, the DNA is TGTGCCAGTAGAGGTACAGGGGGCTTTCAGCCCCAGCATTTT.

This clone came up a few times. The chain links TRBV2 to TRBJ2-7, with 10 bases lining up with TRBD2. Per germline, CDR1 SNHLY and CDR2 FYNNEI. The J segment lost 1 base and the V segment lost 4 bases, leaving 4 bases of the junction unmatched. The CDR3 totals 15 residues. The DNA for the CDR3 is TGTGCCAGCAGTGCTCTAGCGGGGGTGTCCTACGAGCAGTACTTC. Protein sequence: CASSALAGVSYEQYF.

This chain uses TRBV3-1 (or the pseudogene TRBV3-2) with TRBJ2-7; D perhaps matches TRBD1 (6 bases). Trimming shortened V by 4 bases and J by 2 bases, and 18 bases separated the two germline ends. CDR3 length: 16 residues. Germline CDR1 and CDR2: LGHDT and YNNKEL (reference sequence). Here the CDR3 reads CASSPGVGTKPYEQYF. Here the CDR3 DNA reads TGTGCCAGCAGCCCAGGGGTTGGGACAAAGCCCTACGAGCAGTACTTC.

The rearrangement links TRBV11-2 to TRBJ2-3, with 8 positions matching TRBD1. CDR1 and CDR2 from the germline V gene are SGHAT and FQNNGV. V lost 5 bases, J lost 1 base, and 5 bases stayed unmatched. The CDR3 spans 15 residues. For the CDR3, the DNA is TGTGCCAGCAGCCTCGGGACAGGCGGCACAGATACGCAGTATTTT. This sequence encodes CASSLGTGGTDTQYF.

This rearrangement joins TRBV18 to TRBJ2-1, with 8 bases aligning to TRBD2. The CDR3 totals 14 residues. The V segment lost 1 base and the J segment 6 bases; nucleotides outside the gene matches: 2. Looked up from germline, CDR1 is KGHSH and CDR2 is LQKENI. The CDR3 DNA follows: TGTGCCAGCTCACCACGCGGGACTAGCAATGAGCAGTTCTTC. It translates to CASSPRGTSNEQFF. Combining the CDR3 with reference TRBV18 and TRBJ2-1 gives the whole variable domain NAGVMQNPRHLVRRRGQEARLRCSPMKGHSHVYWYRQLPEEGLKFMVYLQKENIIDESGMPKERFSAEFPKEGPSILRIQQVVRGDSAAYFCASSPRGTSNEQFFGPGTRLTVL.

In DNA, the CDR3 is TGTGCCAGCAGTTACCAACTGGGGACAGTGGCTCCGGGGGCCAACGTCCTGACTTTC. Its protein product is CASSYQLGTVAPGANVLTF. The V and J genes are TRBV6-2 or TRBV6-3 and TRBJ2-6; 7 bases align to TRBD1. Trimming at V came to 2 bases and at J to 4 bases, leaving 14 bases not matched to a gene. Germline values: CDR1 MNHEY, CDR2 SVGEGT. The CDR3 loop spans 19 amino acids.

The V call is TRBV7-9, the J call TRBJ1-2; D is possibly TRBD1 (5 bases). CDR3 length: 16 amino acids. The germline V gene encodes CDR1 SEHNR and CDR2 FQNEAQ (reference sequence). Trimming took 5 bases from V and 3 from J, leaving 19 bases between them. The CDR3 sequence is CASSRSGARGDYGYTF. The CDR3 nucleotides are TGTGCCAGCAGCCGAAGTGGGGCCCGGGGGGACTATGGCTACACCTTC.

A note on this clone: Other nucleotide sequences from this sample produce the same CDR3. CDR3 in amino acids: CASSSGTANEKLFF. DNA for the CDR3: TGTGCCAGCAGCTCTGGGACAGCAAATGAAAAACTGTTTTTT. V usage is TRBV7-9 and J usage is TRBJ1-4; 7 bases map to TRBD1. The V segment lost 4 bases and the J segment 5 bases; nucleotides outside the gene matches: 4. The CDR3 has 14 residues. CDR1 SEHNR and CDR2 FQNEAQ come from the germline V gene (reference sequence).

This chain connects TRBV30 to TRBJ2-3, with D possibly matching TRBD1 (7 bases). Germline assignment: CDR1 GTSNPN and CDR2 SVGIG (reference sequence). V dropped 5 bases and J dropped 0 bases, with 15 bases sitting between them. The CDR3 contains 15 residues. The CDR3 region is CAWGGGGGSTDTQYF. The CDR3 DNA sequence: TGTGCCTGGGGAGGGGGCGGTGGAAGCACAGATACGCAGTATTTT.

The chain has TRBV4-3 and TRBJ2-1, with 11 positions matching TRBD2. CDR1 LGHNA and CDR2 YSLEER come from the germline V gene. CDR3 length: 16 residues. With 0 bases clipped from V and 6 bases from J, the junction kept 4 bases outside the gene matches. The CDR3 is CASSQDSSGGRNEQFF. The CDR3 DNA is TGCGCCAGCAGCCAAGATTCTAGCGGGGGGCGCAATGAGCAGTTCTTC.

The genes are TRBV5-6 and TRBJ1-3; 8 bases agree with TRBD1. Germline V lookup: CDR1 SGHDT, CDR2 YYEEEE. The CDR3 sequence is 17 residues long. Trimming took 4 bases from V and 0 from J; bases not matched to a gene: 9. CDR3 coding DNA: TGTGCCAGCAGCCCGGTCCAGGGGGCAGCCTCTGGAAACACCATATATTTT. Protein product: CASSPVQGAASGNTIYF.

V gene TRBV11-2 combines with J gene TRBJ2-7; 8 bases fit TRBD1. CDR3 length equals 13 residues. The germline CDR1 and CDR2 sequences are SGHAT and FQNNGV. Trimming cost V 5 bases and J 2 bases; bases outside gene matches: 2. CDR3 nucleotides: TGTGCCAGCAGCGGACAGGGAGCCTACGAGCAGTACTTC. This codes for CASSGQGAYEQYF.